Sequencing of this TCR beta chain was carried out in a study of regulatory T cells in long-lasting Graves disease. Remarks on this clonotype: Its antigen is unknown.

The time point: persistent/refractory GD, antithyroid drugs over 5 years with positive TRAb. PBMC RNA was the source of the TCR library. The patients were drawn from one endocrinology department in Xi'an, China. The CDR3 runs to 17 residues. The ends were cut back, 4 bases at V and 0 bases at J, with 19 bases in the middle. The germline CDR1 and CDR2 sequences are SGDLS and YYNGEE. The authors built TCR beta libraries using iRepertoire HTBI primers and Arm-PCR of CDR3 regions. TCRdb re-called the multiplex PCR reads through MiXCR, storing one row per CDR3 protein. The sample has roughly 400,000 distinct CDR3 sequences, around 23% seen once. Notes on the study in general: Persistent Graves' cases showed lower TCR diversity than newly diagnosed cases. Public clonotype sharing was higher in persistent than newly diagnosed patients.

This receptor was obtained from a female donor with Graves disease. The material sequenced was peripheral blood mononuclear cells (PBMCs), taken when the disease was refractory, from a patient treated with antithyroid drugs. The rearrangement joins TRBV9 to TRBJ2-5; D is tentatively TRBD1 or TRBD2 (5 bases each). The CDR3 DNA follows: TGTGCCAGCAGCCCATGGGGACGGGCGAATGACCAAGAGACCCAGTACTTC. It translates to CASSPWGRANDQETQYF.